The sequence of this T cell receptor (beta chain) was determined in a study of OX40 agonist ivuxolimab in advanced cancers. In the study overall: Partial responses were seen in three patients, one with hepatocellular carcinoma and two with cutaneous melanoma.

Overall study findings and caveats: Some nonresponders likewise displayed low normalized T-cell clonal expansion. In the 0.1 to 3.0 mg/kg range, CD4+ and CD8+ blood T cells had expanded clonally by week 6. Low clonal expansion, among the lowest seen, marked partial responders at 0.1-3.0 mg/kg.

In its sample, this clone was seen once. Its antigen is not known. Sequencing used immunoSEQ multiplex PCR; TCRdb keeps in-frame clones, though not all of them. This table has 65,000 to 80,000 clones, roughly 89% appearing once. The input for sequencing was CD4+ or CD8+ T cells sorted from blood, taken in a trial of the OX40 agonist ivuxolimab. This receptor was identified in an adult with an advanced solid tumor such as melanoma, head and neck, liver or kidney cancer.

CDR3 bases: TGTGCCAGCAGCGTAAGCGGGAGGGTCTCTGGGGCCAACGTCCTGACTTTC. Encoded protein: CASSVSGRVSGANVLTF. V gene TRBV9 combines with J gene TRBJ2-6, with 10 bases matching TRBD2. The CDR3 covers 17 residues. In germline, CDR1 is SGDLS, CDR2 YYNGEE. With 1 base clipped from V and 0 bases from J, the junction kept 1 base outside the gene matches.